This T cell receptor (beta chain) derives from a study of response to subunit inactivated influenza vaccine (dated by TCRdb to the late 2010s). Background for the entire study: The study used deep quantitative T cell receptor repertoire profiling to track responses to a trivalent subunit inactivated influenza vaccine.

Only a few counts were recorded for this clonotype. Its recognized antigen is unknown. No base-level quality is on record; no much larger clone is a single base apart. CDR1 and CDR2 are drawn from the germline V gene (reference sequence): MNHEY, SMNVEV. The CDR3, from cysteine to phenylalanine, totals 14 residues. Of all the DNA, just the CDR3 is kept, 42 bases in frame from base 1. The junction carries 16 bases between V and J, which are trimmed by 6 bases and 7 bases respectively. The full study reports these points: The authors suggested that each seasonal influenza vaccination may recruit only a limited number of new T cells.

Library creation used RT-PCR. Sequencing was performed on an Illumina HiSeq 2500. TCRdb itself trimmed the public reads at Q25 with fastp, ran MiXCR and retained productive beta chains. Rows with a matching CDR3 protein are joined into one entry that keeps the most common DNA and genes. Present in this sample are hundreds of thousands of distinct CDR3 sequences, less than 20% of which were seen just once. Clones ranked in the top ten supply approximately 11% of the sample. The sample in question was PBMCs from blood, obtained approximately 5 days after vaccination. This clonotype was obtained from a man aged 50-59 years who received an inactivated influenza vaccine. Donor details come from another sample of the same person, matched by shared clones. The chain is assembled from TRBV27 and TRBJ2-1, with no reliable assignment of the D segment. DNA sequence: TGTGCCAGCAGGCGGCGATGGACGGAGAATGAGCAGTTCTTC. Translated, this is CASRRRWTENEQFF.